This paragraph reports one T cell receptor (beta chain). The antigen is not known. Germline V gives CDR1 SNHLY, CDR2 FYNNEI. CDR3 length equals 14 residues. V shed 6 bases and J shed 1 base, with 13 bases lying between them. Produced via immunoSEQ multiplex PCR; TCRdb's table is partial and in-frame only. Of tens of thousands of clones listed, 70% to 85% were seen once; the top ten hold 0.79%. These data come from a study of radiotherapy plus CTLA-4 blockade in lung cancer. About the research overall: Overall, 18% of patients showed an objective response, while around 34% attained disease control. Study findings and constraints: The best prediction of response reportedly came from early blood T cell clone dynamics, with interferon-beta. Blood saw expansion of tumor-derived TCR clones after radiotherapy plus ipilimumab.

Those patients who had chemo-refractory metastatic non-small-cell lung cancer were given focal radiation along with CTLA-4 blockade through ipilimumab. The chain uses TRBV2 and TRBJ2-7; maybe TRBD1 (6 bases). The TCR was taken from a human donor with non-small cell lung cancer who had stable disease on radiotherapy plus ipilimumab. This material consisted of peripheral blood, taken from a patient treated with radiotherapy plus ipilimumab. DNA for the CDR3: TGTGCCAGCAGAGATCGGACAGTGTCCTACGAGCAGTACTTC. Protein product: CASRDRTVSYEQYF.